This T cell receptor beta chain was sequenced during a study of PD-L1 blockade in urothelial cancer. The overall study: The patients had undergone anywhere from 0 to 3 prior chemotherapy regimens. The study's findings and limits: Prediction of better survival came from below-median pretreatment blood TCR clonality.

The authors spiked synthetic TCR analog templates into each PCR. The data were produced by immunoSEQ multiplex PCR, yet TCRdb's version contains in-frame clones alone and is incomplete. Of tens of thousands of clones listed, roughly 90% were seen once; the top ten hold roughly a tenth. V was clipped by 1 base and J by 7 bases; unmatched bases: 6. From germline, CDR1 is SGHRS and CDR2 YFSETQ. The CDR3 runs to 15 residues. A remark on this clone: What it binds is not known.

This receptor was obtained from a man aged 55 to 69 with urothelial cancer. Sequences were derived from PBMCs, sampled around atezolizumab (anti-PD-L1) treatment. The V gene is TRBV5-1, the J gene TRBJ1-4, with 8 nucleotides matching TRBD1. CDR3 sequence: CASSLRTGWAEKLFF. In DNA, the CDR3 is TGCGCCAGCAGCTTGCGGACAGGGTGGGCTGAAAAACTGTTTTTT.